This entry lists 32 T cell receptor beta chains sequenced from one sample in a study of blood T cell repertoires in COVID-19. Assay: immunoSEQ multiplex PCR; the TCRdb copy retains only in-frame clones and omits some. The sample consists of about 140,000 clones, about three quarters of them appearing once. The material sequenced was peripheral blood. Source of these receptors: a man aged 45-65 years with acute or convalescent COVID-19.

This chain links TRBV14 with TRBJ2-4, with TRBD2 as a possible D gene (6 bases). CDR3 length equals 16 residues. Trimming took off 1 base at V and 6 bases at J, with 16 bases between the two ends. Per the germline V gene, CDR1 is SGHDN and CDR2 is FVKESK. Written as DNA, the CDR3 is TGTGCCAGCAGCCAAGGAGGTTGGGGACTCCTAAACATTCAGTACTTC. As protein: CASSQGGWGLLNIQYF.

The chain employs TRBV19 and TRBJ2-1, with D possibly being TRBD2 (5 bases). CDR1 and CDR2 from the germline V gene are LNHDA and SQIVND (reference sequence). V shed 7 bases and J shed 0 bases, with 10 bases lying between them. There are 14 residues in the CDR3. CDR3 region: CASKPGISYNEQFF. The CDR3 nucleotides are TGTGCCAGTAAACCGGGGATCTCCTACAATGAGCAGTTCTTC. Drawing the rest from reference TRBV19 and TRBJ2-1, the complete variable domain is DGGITQSPKYLFRKEGQNVTLSCEQNLNHDAMYWYRQDPGQGLRLIYYSQIVNDFQKGDIAEGYSVSREKKESFPLTVTSAQKNPTAFYLCASKPGISYNEQFFGPGTRLTVL.

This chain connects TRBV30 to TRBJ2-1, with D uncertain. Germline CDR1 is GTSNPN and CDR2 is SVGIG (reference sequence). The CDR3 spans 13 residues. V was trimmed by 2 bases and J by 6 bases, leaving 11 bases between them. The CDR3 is CAWSFGGGNEQFF. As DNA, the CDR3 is TGTGCCTGGAGTTTCGGTGGTGGCAATGAGCAGTTCTTC.

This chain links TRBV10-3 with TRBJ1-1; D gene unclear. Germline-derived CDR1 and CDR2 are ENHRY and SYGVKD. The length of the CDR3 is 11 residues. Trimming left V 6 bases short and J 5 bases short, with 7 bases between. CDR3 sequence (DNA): TGTGCCATCAGAGCGAGGACTGAAGCTTTCTTT. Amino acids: CAIRARTEAFF.

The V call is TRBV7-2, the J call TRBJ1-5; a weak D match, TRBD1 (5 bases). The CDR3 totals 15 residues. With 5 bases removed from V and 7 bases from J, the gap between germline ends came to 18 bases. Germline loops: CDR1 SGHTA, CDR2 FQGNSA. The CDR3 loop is CASSPSGGFVQPQHF. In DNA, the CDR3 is TGTGCCAGCAGCCCATCGGGGGGATTCGTACAGCCCCAGCATTTT.

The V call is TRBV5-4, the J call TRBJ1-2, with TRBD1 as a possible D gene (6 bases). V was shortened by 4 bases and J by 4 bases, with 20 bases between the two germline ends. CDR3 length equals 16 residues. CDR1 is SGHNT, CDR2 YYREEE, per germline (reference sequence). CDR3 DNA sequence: TGTGCCAGCAGCCGTATGGAAGATAGGGGGGGCTATGGCTACACCTTC. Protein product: CASSRMEDRGGYGYTF.

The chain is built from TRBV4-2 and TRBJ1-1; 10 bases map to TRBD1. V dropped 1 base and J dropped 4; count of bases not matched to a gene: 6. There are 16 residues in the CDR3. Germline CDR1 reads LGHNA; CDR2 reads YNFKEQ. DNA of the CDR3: TGTGCCAGCAGCCAAGGCGACAGGGGGCAAGGCACTGAAGCTTTCTTT. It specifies CASSQGDRGQGTEAFF.

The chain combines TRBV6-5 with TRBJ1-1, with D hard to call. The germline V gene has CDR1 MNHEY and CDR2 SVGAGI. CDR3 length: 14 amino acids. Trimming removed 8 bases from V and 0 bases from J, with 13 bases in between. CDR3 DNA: TGTGCCAGCCTCGCCGGAGTCATGAACACTGAAGCTTTCTTT. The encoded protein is CASLAGVMNTEAFF.

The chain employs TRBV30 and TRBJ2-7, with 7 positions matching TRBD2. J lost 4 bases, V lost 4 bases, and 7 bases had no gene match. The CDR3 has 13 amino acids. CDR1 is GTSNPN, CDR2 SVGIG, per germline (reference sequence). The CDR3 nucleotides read TGTGCCTGGACGAAAGCGGGGCCTTACGAGCAGTACTTC. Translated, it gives CAWTKAGPYEQYF.

This chain's CDR3 is CAWSGRVPNSPLHF. Here the CDR3 DNA reads TGTGCCTGGAGTGGCAGGGTACCAAATTCACCCCTCCACTTT. The chain links TRBV30 to TRBJ1-6; perhaps TRBD1 as D (5 bases). Trimming stripped 1 base from V and 7 bases from J, with 11 bases between. CDR1 is GTSNPN and CDR2 is SVGIG in the germline V gene (reference sequence). CDR3 length: 14 residues.

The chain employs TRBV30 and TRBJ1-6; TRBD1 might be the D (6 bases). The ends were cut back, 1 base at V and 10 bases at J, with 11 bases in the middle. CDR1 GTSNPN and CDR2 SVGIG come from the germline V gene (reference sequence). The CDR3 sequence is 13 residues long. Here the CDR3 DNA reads TGTGCCTGGAGTGCAAGCAGGGGCTCACCCCTCCACTTT. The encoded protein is CAWSASRGSPLHF. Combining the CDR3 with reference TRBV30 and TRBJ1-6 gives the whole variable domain SQTIHQWPATLVQPVGSPLSLECTVEGTSNPNLYWYRQAAGRGLQLLFYSVGIGQISSEVPQNLSASRPQDRQFILSSKKLLLSDSGFYLCAWSASRGSPLHFGNGTRLTVT.

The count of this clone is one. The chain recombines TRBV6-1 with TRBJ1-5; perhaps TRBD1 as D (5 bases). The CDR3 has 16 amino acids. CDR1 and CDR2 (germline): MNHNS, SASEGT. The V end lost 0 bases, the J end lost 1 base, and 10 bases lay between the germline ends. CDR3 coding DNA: TGTGCCAGCAGTGAAGCGGCCCCAGGGAGCAATCAGCCCCAGCATTTT. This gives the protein CASSEAAPGSNQPQHF.

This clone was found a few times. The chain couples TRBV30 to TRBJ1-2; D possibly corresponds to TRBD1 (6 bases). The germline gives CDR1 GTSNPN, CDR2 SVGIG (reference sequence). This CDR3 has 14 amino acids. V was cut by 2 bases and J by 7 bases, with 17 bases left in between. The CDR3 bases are TGTGCCTGGAGTCCATCAGGGGTGATAAGTGGCTACACCTTC. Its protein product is CAWSPSGVISGYTF.

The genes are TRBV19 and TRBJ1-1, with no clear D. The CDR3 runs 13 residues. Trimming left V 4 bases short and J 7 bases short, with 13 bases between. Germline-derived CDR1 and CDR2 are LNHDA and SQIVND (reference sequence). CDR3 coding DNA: TGTGCCAGTAGTACCACCTTGCGGGATGAAGCTTTCTTT. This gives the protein CASSTTLRDEAFF. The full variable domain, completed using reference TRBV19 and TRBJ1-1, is DGGITQSPKYLFRKEGQNVTLSCEQNLNHDAMYWYRQDPGQGLRLIYYSQIVNDFQKGDIAEGYSVSREKKESFPLTVTSAQKNPTAFYLCASSTTLRDEAFFGQGTRLTVV.

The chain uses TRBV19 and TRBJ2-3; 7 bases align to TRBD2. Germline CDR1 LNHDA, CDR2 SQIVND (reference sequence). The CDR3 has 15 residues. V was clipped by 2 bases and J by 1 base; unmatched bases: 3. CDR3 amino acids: CASSIRSGGTDTQYF. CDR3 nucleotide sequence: TGTGCCAGTAGTATACGAAGCGGGGGCACAGATACGCAGTATTTT.

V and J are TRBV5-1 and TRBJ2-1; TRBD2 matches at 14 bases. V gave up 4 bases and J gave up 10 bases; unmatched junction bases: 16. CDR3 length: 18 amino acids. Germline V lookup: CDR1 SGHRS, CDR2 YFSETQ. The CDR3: CASSRYSPGTSGGTEQFF. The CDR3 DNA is TGCGCCAGCAGCCGATACTCCCCTGGGACTAGCGGGGGAACCGAGCAGTTCTTC.

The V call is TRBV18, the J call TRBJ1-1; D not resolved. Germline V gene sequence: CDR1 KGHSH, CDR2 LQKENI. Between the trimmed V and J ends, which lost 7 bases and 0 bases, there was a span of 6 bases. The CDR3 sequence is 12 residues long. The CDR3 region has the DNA TGTGCCAGCTTTACAATGAACACTGAAGCTTTCTTT. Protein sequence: CASFTMNTEAFF.

The CDR3 nucleotides are TGTGCCAGCAGTTTCCAGGGGGCGAGAGGGGCCAACGTCCTGACTTTC. Amino acid sequence: CASSFQGARGANVLTF. The V and J genes are TRBV27 and TRBJ2-6; TRBD1 matches at 8 bases. The CDR3 runs to 16 residues. Unmatched junction bases numbered 5, after V lost 3 bases and J lost 4 bases. Looked up from germline, CDR1 is MNHEY and CDR2 is SMNVEV (reference sequence).

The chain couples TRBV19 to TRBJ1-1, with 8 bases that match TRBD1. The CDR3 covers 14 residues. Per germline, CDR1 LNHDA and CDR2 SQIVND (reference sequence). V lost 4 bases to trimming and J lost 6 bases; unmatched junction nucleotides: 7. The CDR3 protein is CASSNRGYGAEAFF. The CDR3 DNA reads TGTGCCAGTAGTAACAGGGGGTATGGGGCTGAAGCTTTCTTT.

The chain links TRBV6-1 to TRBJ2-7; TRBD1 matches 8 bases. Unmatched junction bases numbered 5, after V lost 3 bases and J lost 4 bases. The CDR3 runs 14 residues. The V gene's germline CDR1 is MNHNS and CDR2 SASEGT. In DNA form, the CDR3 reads TGTGCCAGCAGTGAGTCAGGGGGCAGATACGAGCAGTACGTC. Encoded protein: CASSESGGRYEQYV.

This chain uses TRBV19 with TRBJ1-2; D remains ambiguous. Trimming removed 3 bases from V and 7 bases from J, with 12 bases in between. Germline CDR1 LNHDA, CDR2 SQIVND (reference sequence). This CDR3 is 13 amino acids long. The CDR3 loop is CASSIQSPGGYTF. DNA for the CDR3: TGTGCCAGTAGTATCCAGAGCCCGGGTGGCTACACCTTC.

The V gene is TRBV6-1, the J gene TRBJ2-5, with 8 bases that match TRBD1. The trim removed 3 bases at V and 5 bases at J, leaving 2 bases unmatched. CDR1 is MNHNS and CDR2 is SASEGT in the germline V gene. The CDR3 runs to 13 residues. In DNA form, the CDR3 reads TGTGCCAGCAGTGATCAGGGGGCGGAGACCCAGTACTTC. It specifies CASSDQGAETQYF.

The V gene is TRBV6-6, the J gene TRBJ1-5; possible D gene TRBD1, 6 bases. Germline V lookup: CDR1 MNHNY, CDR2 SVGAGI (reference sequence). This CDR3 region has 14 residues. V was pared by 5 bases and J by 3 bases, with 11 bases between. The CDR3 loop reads CASSRQVDNQPQHF. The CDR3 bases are TGTGCCAGCAGTAGACAGGTTGACAATCAGCCCCAGCATTTT.

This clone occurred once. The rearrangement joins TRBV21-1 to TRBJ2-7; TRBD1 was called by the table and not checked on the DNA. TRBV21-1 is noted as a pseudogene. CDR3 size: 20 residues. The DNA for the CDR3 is TGTGCCAGCAGCAACCCACCGGGACAGGGGACTCTAGATTTCCGGTACGAGCAGTACGTC. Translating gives CASSNPPGQGTLDFRYEQYV.

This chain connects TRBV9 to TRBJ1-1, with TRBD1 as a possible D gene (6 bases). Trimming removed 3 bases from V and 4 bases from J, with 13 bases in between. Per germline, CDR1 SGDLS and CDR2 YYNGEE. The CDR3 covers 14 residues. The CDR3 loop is CASSAVRGGTEAFF. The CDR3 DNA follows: TGTGCCAGCAGCGCAGTCAGGGGTGGCACTGAAGCTTTCTTT.

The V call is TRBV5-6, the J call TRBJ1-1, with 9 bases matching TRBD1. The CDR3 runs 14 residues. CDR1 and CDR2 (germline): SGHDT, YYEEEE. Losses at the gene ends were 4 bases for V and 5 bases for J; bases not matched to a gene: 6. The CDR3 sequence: CASSLGQGMTEAFF. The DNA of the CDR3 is TGTGCCAGCAGCCTGGGACAGGGTATGACTGAAGCTTTCTTT.

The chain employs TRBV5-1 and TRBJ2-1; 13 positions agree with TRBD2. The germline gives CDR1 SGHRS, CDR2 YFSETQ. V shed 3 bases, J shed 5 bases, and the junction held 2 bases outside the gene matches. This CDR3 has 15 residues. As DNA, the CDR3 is TGCGCCAGCAGCTCGGGACTAGCGGGGAACAATGAGCAGTTCTTC. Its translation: CASSSGLAGNNEQFF. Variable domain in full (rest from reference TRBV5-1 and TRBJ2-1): KAGVTQTPRYLIKTRGQQVTLSCSPISGHRSVSWYQQTPGQGLQFLFEYFSETQRNKGNFPGRFSGRQFSNSRSEMNVSTLELGDSALYLCASSSGLAGNNEQFFGPGTRLTVL.

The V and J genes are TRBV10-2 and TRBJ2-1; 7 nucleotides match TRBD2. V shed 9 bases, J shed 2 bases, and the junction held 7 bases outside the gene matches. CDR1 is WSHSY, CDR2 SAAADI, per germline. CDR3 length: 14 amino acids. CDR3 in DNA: TGCGCCAGTCGAAGCGGGGTTACCTACAATGAGCAGTTCTTC. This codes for CASRSGVTYNEQFF.

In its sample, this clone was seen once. CDR3 sequence reads: CASRGGMNTEAFF. The CDR3 DNA follows: TGCGCCAGCAGGGGAGGGATGAACACTGAAGCTTTCTTT. J is TRBJ1-1 and V is TRBV5-1; D is unresolved. Trimming removed 5 bases at V and 0 bases at J, with 8 bases between. CDR1 and CDR2 from the germline V gene are SGHRS and YFSETQ. The CDR3 sequence is 13 residues long.

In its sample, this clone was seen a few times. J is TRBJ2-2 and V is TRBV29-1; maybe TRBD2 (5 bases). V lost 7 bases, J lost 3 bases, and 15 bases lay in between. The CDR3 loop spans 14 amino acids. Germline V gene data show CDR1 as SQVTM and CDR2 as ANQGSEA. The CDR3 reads CSAAGRDYTGELFF. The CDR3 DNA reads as TGCAGCGCCGCCGGACGGGATTACACCGGGGAGCTGTTTTTT.

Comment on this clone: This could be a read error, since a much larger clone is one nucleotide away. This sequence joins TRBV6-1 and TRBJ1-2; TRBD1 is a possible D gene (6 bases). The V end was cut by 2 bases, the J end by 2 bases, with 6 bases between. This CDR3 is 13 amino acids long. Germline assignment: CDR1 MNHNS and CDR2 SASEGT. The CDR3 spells CASSEQGNYGYTF. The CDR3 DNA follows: TGTGCCAGCAGTGAACAGGGGAACTATGGCTACACCTTC.

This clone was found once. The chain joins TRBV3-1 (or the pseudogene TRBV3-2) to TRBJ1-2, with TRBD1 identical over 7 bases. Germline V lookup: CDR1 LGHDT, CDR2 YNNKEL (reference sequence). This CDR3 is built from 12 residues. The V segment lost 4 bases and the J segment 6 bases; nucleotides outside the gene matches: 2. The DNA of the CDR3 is TGTGCCAGCAGCCTAGGACAGGATGGCTACACCTTC. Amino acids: CASSLGQDGYTF.